This TCR beta chain was identified during a study of T cells in Graves' hyperthyroidism and ophthalmopathy. Study context: Any treatment followed the collection of peripheral blood at initial diagnosis.

The investigators amplified TCR beta CDR3 regions from RNA transcripts. TCR CDR3 regions were first amplified by RT-PCR with HTBI primers. TCRdb used MiXCR to reprocess the multiplex PCR reads, holding one entry per CDR3 protein. The table lists hundreds of thousands of distinct CDR3 sequences, approximately 15% of them singletons. Ophthalmopathy in the patients scored at least 3 on Clinical Activity Score and at least 4 on NOSPECS grade, lasting under 3 months. Between the trimmed V and J ends, which lost 0 bases and 2 bases, there was a span of 11 bases. CDR1 is SGHNT, CDR2 YENEEA, per germline. The CDR3 extends over 15 amino acids. This clonotype was picked up a small number of times.

The receptor was isolated from a woman in her thirties or forties with Graves' ophthalmopathy. V and J are TRBV11-3 and TRBJ2-7; tentative D call: TRBD1 (6 bases). The sequenced sample consisted of blood. CDR3 coding DNA: TGTGCCAGCAGCTTAGAATCAGGGGCCACCTACGAGCAGTACTTC. Its protein product is CASSLESGATYEQYF.